Included here is one TCR beta chain sequence, with context. Here immunoSEQ multiplex PCR was the method, and the copy in TCRdb shows in-frame clones only, minus some. Among 150,000 to 200,000 clones listed, about four fifths were seen once. Participants spanned ages about 18 to 89 years and resided in fewer than 30 US areas. Deletions cut 5 bases from V and 3 bases from J, with 16 bases between. Germline V CDR1 and CDR2: MNHNY, SVGAGI (reference sequence). CDR3 length: 15 residues. This entry belongs to a study of blood T cell repertoires in COVID-19. Study background: Acute and convalescent COVID-19 specimens originated in the United States, Italy and Spain.

The gene calls are TRBV6-6 and TRBJ1-1; D gene unclear. Sequencing input: PBMCs or T cells enriched from blood (not recorded which). The clonotype comes from a woman aged 25-40 years who had been exposed to COVID-19. The CDR3 sequence: CASSNPAEVHTEAFF. Written as DNA, the CDR3 is TGTGCCAGCAGTAACCCCGCGGAGGTACACACTGAAGCTTTCTTT.